This TCR beta chain came from a study of follicular helper T cells after annual influenza vaccination. Study-wide results and caveats: Only about 8.5-21% of analyzed cells yielded productive TCRB sequences. ICOS+CD38+ cTfh clonality change tracked circulating plasmablast frequency change.

Profiled with immunoSEQ multiplex PCR; TCRdb holds only in-frame clones, not every one. The sample holds about 7,800 clones; less than 90% are singletons and the top ten take about 1.8%. In germline, CDR1 is SQVTM, CDR2 ANQGSEA. V shed 5 bases and J 5 bases; nucleotides not matched to a gene: 7. This CDR3 contains 14 residues. To note about this clone: Antigen: not known.

Time point reported: 2014-2015 season, 7 days after vaccination. Per time point, roughly 35-110 mL of blood was sampled. Cells are cTfh (non-naive CD4+CXCR5+PD-1+), split by ICOS and CD38 into double-positive or double-negative. The receptor was derived from an adult who received the influenza vaccine. Sequencing was performed on CXCR5+ CD38- circulating T follicular helper cells from blood, taken 7 days after influenza vaccination. Subset of the sample: circulating Tfh, non-naive CD4+CXCR5+PD-1+ (ICOS+CD38+ or ICOS-CD38-). This sequence joins TRBV29-1 and TRBJ2-3; 10 bases fit TRBD2. The CDR3 DNA is TGCAGCGTTTCGGCATCTAGCGGGGGAGATACGCAGTATTTT. Translating gives CSVSASSGGDTQYF.